These 10 T cell receptor beta chains share one sample of origin, sequenced in a study of blood T cell repertoires in COVID-19. Measured with immunoSEQ multiplex PCR; TCRdb has only the in-frame clones, and not every one. Among some 99,000 clones listed, over 70% were seen once. Sample: peripheral blood. The receptor source for this set is a woman aged 80 or over with acute or convalescent COVID-19.

V gene TRBV2 combines with J gene TRBJ1-4; tentative D call: TRBD1 (5 bases). The length of the CDR3 is 14 residues. From germline, CDR1 is SNHLY and CDR2 FYNNEI. Trimming shortened V by 2 bases and J by 11 bases, and 15 bases separated the two germline ends. This chain's CDR3 is CASSERGDNRKLFF. In DNA form, the CDR3 reads TGTGCCAGCAGTGAAAGGGGCGACAATCGGAAACTGTTTTTT. Drawing the rest from reference TRBV2 and TRBJ1-4, the complete variable domain is EPEVTQTPSHQVTQMGQEVILRCVPISNHLYFYWYRQILGQKVEFLVSFYNNEISEKSEIFDDQFSVERPDGSNFTLKIRSTKLEDSAMYFCASSERGDNRKLFFGSGTQLSVL.

This clone is categorized as medium-sized. This chain uses TRBV5-1 with TRBJ2-2; perhaps TRBD1 as D (7 bases). CDR1 SGHRS and CDR2 YFSETQ come from the germline V gene. The V end was cut by 7 bases, the J end by 1 base, with 14 bases between. CDR3 length: 15 amino acids. The CDR3 bases are TGCGCCAGCCGCCCAGGGGGGATGAACACCGGGGAGCTGTTTTTT. This gives the protein CASRPGGMNTGELFF.

The chain combines TRBV9 with TRBJ2-5; 11 nucleotides agree with TRBD1. CDR3 size: 16 residues. Germline V lookup: CDR1 SGDLS, CDR2 YYNGEE. J was trimmed by 1 base and V by 2 bases; bases with no gene match: 4. CDR3 residues: CASSVGTGGLQETQYF. CDR3 DNA: TGTGCCAGCAGCGTGGGGACAGGGGGACTCCAAGAGACCCAGTACTTC.

The V and J genes are TRBV10-2 and TRBJ2-4; 8 nucleotides agree with TRBD1. CDR1 is WSHSY, CDR2 SAAADI, per germline. The CDR3 is made up of 12 amino acids. The J segment lost 8 bases and the V segment lost 6 bases, leaving 3 bases of the junction unmatched. In DNA form, the CDR3 reads TGCGCCAGCAGGAAGGGACAGGACATTCAGTACTTC. This translates into CASRKGQDIQYF.

The chain is built from TRBV5-1 and TRBJ2-3; TRBD1 might be the D (5 bases). This CDR3 has 17 amino acids. Germline V gene sequence: CDR1 SGHRS, CDR2 YFSETQ. V was shortened by 2 bases and J by 4 bases, with 20 bases between the two germline ends. Here the CDR3 DNA reads TGCGCCAGCAGCTTAGGGATTGTCGTAGGGGTGGCAGATACGCAGTATTTT. Residues: CASSLGIVVGVADTQYF.

CDR3 protein: CASSSSPDRDSPLHF. The DNA for the CDR3 is TGTGCCAGCAGCTCCAGCCCCGACAGAGATTCACCCCTCCACTTT. The V call is TRBV9, the J call TRBJ1-6; D is perhaps TRBD1 (5 bases). Germline V CDR1 and CDR2: SGDLS, YYNGEE. The CDR3 has 15 residues. V lost 4 bases to trimming and J lost 8 bases, with 16 bases between them.

This chain connects TRBV6-2 or TRBV6-3 to TRBJ2-7, with 8 bases identical to TRBD2. This CDR3 is built from 14 residues. V dropped 7 bases and J dropped 3; count of bases not matched to a gene: 8. Germline lookup yields CDR1 MNHEY and CDR2 SVGEGT. The CDR3 here is CASNPGGGLYEQYF. The CDR3 nucleotides are TGTGCCAGCAACCCCGGGGGGGGTCTCTACGAGCAGTACTTC.

This clone showed up just once. The chain joins TRBV5-8 to TRBJ1-3; D is undetermined. V lost 0 bases, J lost 0 bases, and 7 bases lay in between. From germline, CDR1 is SGHTS and CDR2 YDEGEE. The CDR3 is made up of 15 amino acids. The CDR3 DNA sequence: TGTGCCAGCAGCTTGGGAACAAACTCTGGAAACACCATATATTTT. It translates to CASSLGTNSGNTIYF.

This chain links TRBV5-4 with TRBJ1-6, with 7 positions matching TRBD1. The length of the CDR3 is 14 residues. The ends lost 4 bases at V and 8 bases at J; junction bases unmatched: 6. Germline V gene sequence: CDR1 SGHNT, CDR2 YYREEE (reference sequence). Here the CDR3 DNA reads TGTGCCAGCAGCCTAGACAGGGTGCATTCACCCCTCCACTTT. This gives the protein CASSLDRVHSPLHF.

V is TRBV6-5 and J is TRBJ2-7; D is possibly TRBD1 (6 bases). The V gene lost 11 bases and the J gene lost 2 bases, with 13 bases spanning the gap. The germline gives CDR1 MNHEY, CDR2 SVGAGI. This CDR3 is built from 12 residues. The CDR3 region is CASRDKAYEQYF. The CDR3 DNA reads as TGTGCCTCCCGGGACAAGGCCTACGAGCAGTACTTC.